Following are 21 T cell receptor beta chains from one sample sequenced in a study of T cell changes during pregnancy in multiple sclerosis. This table comes from immunoSEQ multiplex PCR, and its TCRdb copy is limited to in-frame clones, with some not included. The sample records roughly 57,000 clones, roughly 94% being singletons. The starting material was CD8+ T cells from peripheral blood mononuclear cells, obtained after pregnancy. These TCRs come from a female donor with multiple sclerosis, enrolled in a pregnancy study.

This chain joins TRBV7-9 and TRBJ2-7; 9 nucleotides match TRBD2. With 11 bases clipped from V and 4 bases from J, the junction kept 9 bases outside the gene matches. CDR3 size: 13 residues. Germline-derived CDR1 and CDR2 are SEHNR and FQNEAQ (reference sequence). DNA for the CDR3: TGTGCCGGAGTAGCGGGAGAGAGGTACGAGCAGTACTTC. It codes for CAGVAGERYEQYF.

J is TRBJ2-7 and V is TRBV5-1; TRBD1 is a possible D gene (5 bases). The CDR3 is 14 residues long. From germline, CDR1 is SGHRS and CDR2 YFSETQ. V lost 2 bases to trimming and J lost 7 bases, with 16 bases between them. The CDR3 region is CASSLRRGPIEQYF. DNA for the CDR3: TGCGCCAGCAGCTTAAGAAGGGGCCCCATTGAGCAGTACTTC.

V usage is TRBV27 and J usage is TRBJ2-1; TRBD2 agrees at 10 bases. The ends lost 5 bases at V and 5 bases at J; junction bases unmatched: 6. This CDR3 is built from 15 residues. From germline, CDR1 is MNHEY and CDR2 SMNVEV (reference sequence). This CDR3 reads CASSRSSGSNNEQFF. DNA for the CDR3: TGTGCCAGCAGTCGATCTAGCGGGAGCAACAATGAGCAGTTCTTC.

The rearrangement uses TRBV28 and TRBJ2-7; 8 nucleotides match TRBD1. The CDR3 spans 13 residues. After removal of 10 bases from V and 2 bases from J, the junction contained 7 bases not matched to a gene. Germline V gives CDR1 MDHEN, CDR2 SYDVKM. DNA of the CDR3: TGTGCCACCACGGGACAGGAGACCTACGAGCAGTACTTC. Its protein is CATTGQETYEQYF.

This chain uses TRBV5-4 with TRBJ1-1; 9 positions agree with TRBD1. After removal of 4 bases from V and 0 bases from J, the junction contained 4 bases not matched to a gene. CDR1 and CDR2 from the germline V gene are SGHNT and YYREEE (reference sequence). The CDR3 sequence is 15 residues long. CDR3 sequence: CASSHGTGLNTEAFF. CDR3 in DNA: TGTGCCAGCAGCCACGGGACAGGGCTGAACACTGAAGCTTTCTTT. The full variable domain, completed using reference TRBV5-4 and TRBJ1-1, is ETGVTQSPTHLIKTRGQQVTLRCSSQSGHNTVSWYQQALGQGPQFIFQYYREEENGRGNFPPRFSGLQFPNYSSELNVNALELDDSALYLCASSHGTGLNTEAFFGQGTRLTVV.

V is TRBV7-6 and J is TRBJ1-2, with 8 bases aligning to TRBD1. Germline CDR1 reads SGHVS; CDR2 reads FNYEAQ. Unmatched junction bases numbered 5, after V lost 0 bases and J lost 8 bases. The CDR3 has 14 residues. For the CDR3, the DNA is TGTGCCAGCAGCTTAGCCCCGACAGGGGACGGCTACACCTTC. Translating gives CASSLAPTGDGYTF.

This clone has only one observation. The chain combines TRBV5-6 with TRBJ2-3; D is perhaps TRBD1 (6 bases). The V end was cut by 5 bases, the J end by 5 bases, with 18 bases between. The CDR3 consists of 15 residues. Germline V CDR1 and CDR2: SGHDT, YYEEEE. CDR3 residues: CASRSDSLPIDTQYF. The CDR3 nucleotides read TGTGCCAGCAGATCGGACAGCCTGCCGATAGATACGCAGTATTTT.

The gene calls are TRBV9 and TRBJ2-5, with a possible D match to TRBD1 (6 bases). CDR1 and CDR2 (germline): SGDLS, YYNGEE. Deletions cut 4 bases from V and 4 bases from J, with 14 bases between. The length of the CDR3 is 14 residues. CDR3 region: CASSPNGGGETQYF. CDR3 DNA sequence: TGTGCCAGCAGCCCTAATGGGGGCGGAGAGACCCAGTACTTC.

The chain employs TRBV7-8 and TRBJ2-3; TRBD2 agrees at 12 bases. This CDR3 contains 16 residues. Germline values: CDR1 SGHVS, CDR2 FQNEAQ. V was pared by 5 bases and J by 7 bases, with 10 bases of the junction left unmatched. The CDR3 region has the DNA TGTGCCAGCAGCATGCCTCTAGCGGGAGGGTTGAATACGCAGTATTTT. As protein: CASSMPLAGGLNTQYF.

The V gene is TRBV10-3, the J gene TRBJ1-1, with 7 bases matching TRBD1. The CDR3 extends over 16 amino acids. After removal of 3 bases from V and 5 bases from J, the junction contained 12 bases not matched to a gene. Germline assignment: CDR1 ENHRY and CDR2 SYGVKD. Here the CDR3 reads CAISESNVLRGTEAFF. CDR3 DNA: TGTGCCATCAGTGAATCTAACGTCCTCAGGGGGACTGAAGCTTTCTTT.

The chain has TRBV29-1 and TRBJ2-1; 7 positions match TRBD1. CDR3 length equals 14 residues. V was clipped by 6 bases and J by 7 bases; unmatched bases: 12. Per germline, CDR1 SQVTM and CDR2 ANQGSEA. The CDR3 DNA follows: TGCAGCGTGGCCCGGGACAGCCGAAGGAATGAGCAGTTCTTC. Protein: CSVARDSRRNEQFF.

Regarding this clone: Within the sample, other DNA sequences also encode this same CDR3. V gene TRBV19 combines with J gene TRBJ2-7; 10 bases line up with TRBD1. With 6 bases clipped from V and 3 bases from J, the junction kept 5 bases outside the gene matches. Germline CDR1 is LNHDA and CDR2 is SQIVND (reference sequence). CDR3 length: 14 amino acids. The CDR3 coding sequence is TGTGCCAGTAGCCCCGGACAGGGGGACTACGAGCAGTACTTC. Encoded protein: CASSPGQGDYEQYF.

This sequence joins TRBV13 and TRBJ1-1; D may be TRBD1 (5 bases). Germline CDR1 PRHDT, CDR2 FYEKMQ (reference sequence). Trimming pared 6 bases from V and 4 bases from J, leaving 9 bases between. This CDR3 has 12 residues. The CDR3 region is CASRRGGTEAFF. The CDR3 DNA sequence: TGTGCCAGCAGACGGGGGGGCACTGAAGCTTTCTTT.

This clone was observed a handful of times. This chain links TRBV6-4 with TRBJ2-1, with 8 bases lining up with TRBD2. The CDR3 is 15 residues long. Trimming removed 6 bases from V and 6 bases from J; junction bases left unmatched: 10. CDR1 is MRHNA and CDR2 is SNTAGT in the germline V gene. The CDR3 loop is CASSESGTRPNEQFF. The DNA for the CDR3 is TGTGCCAGCAGCGAATCCGGGACTAGACCCAATGAGCAGTTCTTC.

The rearrangement uses TRBV7-2 and TRBJ2-3, with no clear D. Trimming left V 5 bases short and J 2 bases short, with 5 bases between. Per germline, CDR1 SGHTA and CDR2 FQGNSA. CDR3 length: 12 amino acids. The CDR3 DNA reads TGTGCCAGCAGCAGCTACACAGATACGCAGTATTTT. Amino acids: CASSSYTDTQYF.

The V call is TRBV5-4, the J call TRBJ2-3, with D possibly TRBD2 on 6 matching bases. V was cut by 6 bases and J by 1 base, with 18 bases left in between. The CDR3 is 16 amino acids. Germline V CDR1 and CDR2: SGHNT, YYREEE (reference sequence). The CDR3 protein is CASTSGREPGTDTQYF. In DNA, the CDR3 is TGTGCCAGCACCTCGGGACGGGAGCCCGGCACAGATACGCAGTATTTT.

The rearrangement joins TRBV5-6 to TRBJ1-1; D might be TRBD1 (5 bases). Trimming shortened V by 1 base and J by 0 bases, and 10 bases separated the two germline ends. Germline-derived CDR1 and CDR2 are SGHDT and YYEEEE. The CDR3 has 15 amino acids. CDR3 nucleotides: TGTGCCAGCAGCTTGATAAGGGGAATGAACACTGAAGCTTTCTTT. Protein product: CASSLIRGMNTEAFF.

The chain couples TRBV5-4 to TRBJ2-1; D possibly corresponds to TRBD2 (5 bases). The V end lost 5 bases, the J end lost 0 bases, and 9 bases lay between the germline ends. Germline V gene data show CDR1 as SGHNT and CDR2 as YYREEE (reference sequence). The CDR3 is 14 residues long. The CDR3 sequence: CASRDWSSYNEQFF. DNA for the CDR3: TGTGCCAGCAGGGACTGGAGCTCCTACAATGAGCAGTTCTTC.

This chain joins TRBV29-1 and TRBJ2-1; 7 bases map to TRBD2. The germline V gene encodes CDR1 SQVTM and CDR2 ANQGSEA. This CDR3 comprises 16 residues. V lost 7 bases and J lost 5; bases outside the gene matches: 17. The DNA of the CDR3 is TGCAGCGGATCGACGGGGCCGCTAGCGGTGAACAATGAGCAGTTCTTC. Translating gives CSGSTGPLAVNNEQFF.

The chain employs TRBV7-2 and TRBJ2-2, with D maybe TRBD2 (6 bases). This CDR3 spans 15 amino acids. Deletions cut 4 bases from V and 4 bases from J, with 13 bases between. The germline V gene encodes CDR1 SGHTA and CDR2 FQGNSA. The CDR3 reads CASSSAGSRTGELFF. The DNA for the CDR3 is TGTGCCAGCAGCTCTGCCGGGAGTCGCACCGGGGAGCTGTTTTTT.

This rearrangement joins TRBV6-5 to TRBJ1-2; TRBD1 might be the D (6 bases). Looked up from germline, CDR1 is MNHEY and CDR2 is SVGAGI. Trimming left V 8 bases short and J 4 bases short, with 20 bases between. CDR3 length: 15 amino acids. The CDR3 sequence is CASGGAGARLYGYTF. The CDR3 bases are TGTGCCAGCGGGGGGGCAGGGGCGAGGCTCTATGGCTACACCTTC.